This T cell receptor beta chain was documented in a study of OX40 agonist ivuxolimab in advanced cancers. Study at large: People who had prior anti-PD-1, anti-PD-L1 or anti-CTLA-4 therapy could take part, and less than 50% had some. Study observations and caveats: Some nonresponders also had low normalized T-cell clonal expansion. People who partly responded at 0.1-3.0 mg/kg had some of the least clonal expansion seen.

In regard to this clone: Its matching antigen is unknown.

The length of the CDR3 is 16 residues. Germline CDR1 and CDR2: SGHTA and FQGTGA. V trimming: 5 bases; J trimming: 8 bases; junction bases outside the gene matches: 13. TCRdb keeps only in-frame clones here, not all; method: immunoSEQ multiplex PCR. The sample records 90,000 to 95,000 clones, around 87% being singletons. The rearrangement links TRBV7-3 to TRBJ2-3, with 10 bases fitting TRBD2. This receptor was obtained from an adult with an advanced solid tumor such as melanoma, head and neck, liver or kidney cancer. The starting material was CD4+ or CD8+ T cells sorted from blood, obtained in a trial of the OX40 agonist ivuxolimab. The CDR3 protein is CASSLDSGRTSVTQYF. The CDR3, as DNA: TGTGCCAGCAGCCTCGATAGCGGGAGGACCTCAGTTACGCAGTATTTT.